This T cell receptor beta chain was captured by sequencing in a study of early T cells in non-severe SARS-CoV-2 infection. Study in general: Chains from this unsorted whole-blood bulk RNA could not be paired. Broader study findings: There was a bias toward anti-spike CD8 responses in VDJdb matching, which missed private and CD4 specificities.

CDR1 MNHEY and CDR2 SVGAGI come from the germline V gene. The V and J ends lost 5 bases and 6 bases, in that order; junction bases with no gene match: 2. CDR3 length: 13 amino acids. To note about this clonotype: No antigen is known for it.

The TCR library protocol attached unique molecular identifiers to the individual cDNA molecules. TCRdb analysed the 5' RACE reads with MiXCR anew, one entry per CDR3 protein. In the table there are tens of thousands of distinct CDR3 sequences, less than 15% of which are singletons. Sequencing was carried out using whole blood. The chain joins TRBV6-5 to TRBJ1-2, with TRBD1 matching 11 bases. The source is an adult who was a healthcare worker with PCR-confirmed SARS-CoV-2 infection or an uninfected control (not recorded which). The CDR3 here is CASSGQGAHGYTF. As DNA, the CDR3 is TGTGCCAGCAGTGGACAGGGGGCGCATGGCTACACCTTC.